One and the same sample provided the 28 T cell receptor beta chains below, sequenced in a study of CD8 T cells in ankylosing spondylitis (dated by TCRdb to 2016 to 2017). The library was made by 5' RACE. Sequencing used an Illumina HiSeq 2500. The public reads were reanalyzed by TCRdb: fastp trimming at Q25, MiXCR alignment, in-frame beta chains only. Rows are combined by CDR3 protein, so each entry shows the most common genes and DNA. This sample holds fewer than 250,000 distinct CDR3 sequences; roughly a tenth were observed only once. The top ten clonotypes cover about a fifth of the sample. Sequenced: blood, either unsorted or a sorted T cell fraction (not recorded which). These receptor sequences come from a male donor with ankylosing spondylitis or in good health (not recorded which).

This clonotype was found many times. The chain links TRBV5-1 to TRBJ2-5; tentative D call: TRBD2 (6 bases). CDR1 and CDR2 (germline): SGHRS, YFSETQ. V was clipped by 0 bases and J by 4 bases, with 16 bases between them. The CDR3 consists of 16 residues. The CDR3 bases are TGCGCCAGCAGCTTGGTTGGGGGGACCCATGCAGAGACCCAGTACTTC. Encoded protein: CASSLVGGTHAETQYF.

This clonotype was recorded only once. The J gene is TRBJ1-2, the V gene TRBV7-2; 7 bases are shared with TRBD1. The trim removed 6 bases at V and 4 bases at J, leaving 5 bases unmatched. Looked up from germline, CDR1 is SGHTA and CDR2 is FQGNSA. The CDR3 is made up of 13 amino acids. This chain's CDR3 is CASSWDSSYGYTF. The CDR3 DNA reads as TGTGCCAGCAGTTGGGACAGTTCCTATGGCTACACCTTC.

The chain links TRBV5-1 to TRBJ2-5; 8 positions match TRBD2. Looked up from germline, CDR1 is SGHRS and CDR2 is YFSETQ. This CDR3 region has 13 residues. The ends lost 4 bases at V and 1 base at J; junction bases unmatched: 0. The CDR3 loop reads CASSGTSQETQYF. The DNA for the CDR3 is TGCGCCAGCAGCGGGACTAGCCAAGAGACCCAGTACTTC.

The CDR3 here is CASSGTDNQPQHF. The DNA of the CDR3 is TGTGCCAGCTCCGGGACAGACAATCAGCCCCAGCATTTT. This chain links TRBV18 with TRBJ1-5; 7 positions agree with TRBD1. V trimming: 6 bases; J trimming: 3 bases; junction bases outside the gene matches: 2. The CDR3 extends over 13 amino acids. Germline CDR1 and CDR2: KGHSH and LQKENI. The full variable domain, with the rest looked up from reference TRBV18 and TRBJ1-5, is NAGVMQNPRHLVRRRGQEARLRCSPMKGHSHVYWYRQLPEEGLKFMVYLQKENIIDESGMPKERFSAEFPKEGPSILRIQQVVRGDSAAYFCASSGTDNQPQHFGDGTRLSIL.

V and J are TRBV7-2 and TRBJ2-7, with D possibly being TRBD1 (6 bases). The V gene's germline CDR1 is SGHTA and CDR2 FQGNSA. Trimming stripped 4 bases from V and 0 bases from J, with 19 bases between. CDR3 size: 17 residues. The CDR3 loop reads CASSSRGRQVISYEQYF. The CDR3 DNA sequence: TGTGCCAGCAGCTCAAGGGGGAGACAAGTGATCTCCTACGAGCAGTACTTC.

For this clonotype: Given a much more abundant clone one base away, this may be a read error. The chain recombines TRBV10-3 with TRBJ1-2, with 7 bases matching TRBD1. With 1 base clipped from V and 6 bases from J, the junction kept 11 bases outside the gene matches. Germline V gene sequence: CDR1 ENHRY, CDR2 SYGVKD. This CDR3 comprises 16 residues. The CDR3 sequence: CAISELTDRVGDGYTF. In DNA form, the CDR3 reads TGTGCCATCAGTGAGTTGACTGACAGGGTAGGCGATGGCTACACCTTC.

This clonotype was seen many times. The chain employs TRBV9 and TRBJ2-1; maybe TRBD2 (7 bases). The CDR3 loop spans 15 amino acids. Per germline, CDR1 SGDLS and CDR2 YYNGEE. The V end was cut by 0 bases, the J end by 6 bases, with 13 bases between. CDR3 sequence reads: CASSVGGGPGNEQFF. The CDR3, as DNA: TGTGCCAGCAGCGTAGGGGGGGGCCCGGGCAATGAGCAGTTCTTC.

This clonotype was counted at least ten times. J is TRBJ1-4 and V is TRBV7-8; the D gene is possibly TRBD1 (6 bases). The ends were cut back, 5 bases at V and 4 bases at J, with 14 bases in the middle. Germline V gives CDR1 SGHVS, CDR2 FQNEAQ. This CDR3 is built from 15 residues. CDR3 sequence: CASSAGQLLNEKLFF. CDR3 nucleotide sequence: TGTGCCAGCAGCGCCGGACAGTTACTTAATGAAAAACTGTTTTTT.

With regard to this clonotype: Given a much more abundant clone one base away, this may be a read error. V gene TRBV11-2 combines with J gene TRBJ2-7, with D possibly matching TRBD2 (5 bases). The CDR3 covers 14 residues. In germline, CDR1 is SGHAT, CDR2 FQNNGV. Trimming shortened V by 5 bases and J by 6 bases, and 17 bases separated the two germline ends. CDR3 sequence reads: CASSTGGRGCEQYF. CDR3 bases: TGTGCCAGCAGCACCGGAGGACGAGGGTGCGAGCAGTACTTC.

Many counts were recorded for this clonotype. The chain carries TRBV14 and TRBJ2-7; D perhaps matches TRBD2 (5 bases). The CDR3 runs to 13 residues. V dropped 4 bases and J dropped 0 bases, with 7 bases sitting between them. The V gene's germline CDR1 is SGHDN and CDR2 FVKESK. In nucleotides, the CDR3 is TGTGCCAGCAGCCGAGGGAGCTCCTACGAGCAGTACTTC. Its translation is CASSRGSSYEQYF. The entire variable domain, with the rest obtained from reference TRBV14 and TRBJ2-7, is as follows: EAGVTQFPSHSVIEKGQTVTLRCDPISGHDNLYWYRRVMGKEIKFLLHFVKESKQDESGMPNNRFLAERTGGTYSTLKVQPAELEDSGVYFCASSRGSSYEQYFGPGTRLTVT.

This rearrangement joins TRBV5-5 to TRBJ2-1; D gene ambiguous. Trimming removed 5 bases from V and 4 bases from J, with 10 bases in between. The CDR3 is 13 residues long. CDR1 and CDR2 (germline): SGHKS, YYEKEE (reference sequence). CDR3 loop: CASRTQLYNEQFF. The CDR3 DNA reads as TGTGCCAGCAGGACGCAGTTATACAATGAGCAGTTCTTC.

A note on this clonotype: One end of the junction varies from germline; a read error may be responsible. The chain joins TRBV20-1 to TRBJ1-3; D is ambiguous. The CDR3 sequence is 14 residues long. The germline V gene has CDR1 DFQATT and CDR2 SNEGSKA (reference sequence). CDR3 residues: CCATGGSSGNTLYF. The CDR3 coding sequence is TGCTGTGCTACCGGCGGTTCCTCTGGAAACACCTTATATTTT.

This clonotype was recorded at least ten times. The rearrangement joins TRBV15 to TRBJ2-4; possible D gene TRBD2, 6 bases. Trimming shortened V by 0 bases and J by 4 bases, and 10 bases separated the two germline ends. The CDR3 length is 15 residues. The germline CDR1 and CDR2 sequences are LNHNV and YYDKDF (reference sequence). CDR3 region: CATSREAGRKNIQYF. The CDR3 DNA reads as TGTGCCACCAGCAGAGAAGCAGGGAGGAAAAACATTCAGTACTTC.

This clonotype was observed at least ten times. J is TRBJ1-1 and V is TRBV20-1; TRBD1 matches 7 bases. The CDR3 has 13 amino acids. V was pared by 5 bases and J by 4 bases, with 7 bases of the junction left unmatched. Germline-derived CDR1 and CDR2 are DFQATT and SNEGSKA (reference sequence). CDR3 sequence reads: CSAPTGMGTEAFF. CDR3 in DNA: TGCAGTGCTCCGACAGGGATGGGCACTGAAGCTTTCTTT.

The chain recombines TRBV4-2 with TRBJ2-5, with D possibly being TRBD2 (6 bases). Trimming cost V 1 base and J 1 base, with 13 bases left between them. Germline V CDR1 and CDR2: LGHNA, YNFKEQ. The CDR3 is 16 residues long. In DNA form, the CDR3 reads TGTGCCAGCAGCCAAGCGAGCGGGCTCCTCCAAGAGACCCAGTACTTC. Its translation: CASSQASGLLQETQYF.

Many counts were recorded for this clonotype. The chain joins TRBV5-1 to TRBJ1-2, with no clear D. The CDR3 has 13 amino acids. Trimming took 6 bases from V and 4 from J, leaving 13 bases between them. Germline loops: CDR1 SGHRS, CDR2 YFSETQ. CDR3 region: CASIGDMGYGYTF. The CDR3, as DNA: TGCGCCAGCATCGGGGATATGGGCTATGGCTACACCTTC.

There are a few counts of this clonotype. The gene calls are TRBV10-3 and TRBJ2-7; TRBD1 matches at 8 bases. Germline V gene lookup returns CDR1 ENHRY and CDR2 SYGVKD. The ends lost 6 bases at V and 0 bases at J; junction bases unmatched: 4. This CDR3 contains 14 residues. This chain's CDR3 is CAISRTGSSYEQYF. In nucleotides, the CDR3 is TGTGCCATCAGCAGGACAGGGAGCTCCTACGAGCAGTACTTC.

The V call is TRBV7-3, the J call TRBJ2-7; 10 positions match TRBD1. The CDR3 totals 15 residues. Germline CDR1 and CDR2: SGHTA and FQGTGA. V shed 5 bases and J 2 bases; nucleotides not matched to a gene: 6. CDR3 bases: TGTGCCAGCAGCATAGGGACAGGGGTGACCTACGAGCAGTACTTC. Its translation is CASSIGTGVTYEQYF.

Of note for this clonotype: An end of the junction does not agree with germline; a read error may underlie this. V is TRBV7-7 and J is TRBJ2-7; weak D call: TRBD2 (5 bases). Germline lookup yields CDR1 SSHAT and CDR2 FNYEAQ (reference sequence). The CDR3 has 12 amino acids. The CDR3 reads CASSFSLRGQYF. For the CDR3, the DNA is TGTGCTAGCAGCTTTTCCCTCCGGGGGCAGTACTTC.

This clonotype was picked up a small number of times. The CDR3 spells CASANLEPREKLFF. The CDR3 region has the DNA TGTGCCAGTGCGAACCTCGAACCTAGGGAAAAACTGTTTTTT. The chain combines TRBV19 with TRBJ1-4, with unresolved D. The CDR3 spans 14 residues. V lost 8 bases, J lost 8 bases, and 18 bases lay in between. The germline gives CDR1 LNHDA, CDR2 SQIVND (reference sequence). Full variable domain (rest looked up from reference TRBV19 and TRBJ1-4): DGGITQSPKYLFRKEGQNVTLSCEQNLNHDAMYWYRQDPGQGLRLIYYSQIVNDFQKGDIAEGYSVSREKKESFPLTVTSAQKNPTAFYLCASANLEPREKLFFGSGTQLSVL.

This clonotype was counted at least ten times. The genes are TRBV20-1 and TRBJ2-5; 10 nucleotides line up with TRBD1. The V gene end was trimmed by 0 bases and the J gene end by 2 bases; junction bases not matched to a gene: 12. This CDR3 is built from 18 residues. The V gene's germline CDR1 is DFQATT and CDR2 SNEGSKA (reference sequence). CDR3 nucleotides: TGCAGTGCTAGAGATCCCTCTGCGGAGGGACAGGGGCAAGAGACCCAGTACTTC. Translating it yields CSARDPSAEGQGQETQYF.

This chain links TRBV5-5 with TRBJ2-5, with TRBD2 identical over 12 bases. CDR3 length: 18 amino acids. With V trimmed by 0 bases and J by 4 bases, 10 bases remained unmatched. Germline loops: CDR1 SGHKS, CDR2 YYEKEE (reference sequence). CDR3 DNA: TGTGCCAGCAGCTTGGCCACTAGCGGGGGGCCCGCTAGAGAGACCCAGTACTTC. It encodes CASSLATSGGPARETQYF. The full variable domain, in which reference TRBV5-5 and TRBJ2-5 provide the parts outside the CDR3, is DAGVTQSPTHLIKTRGQQVTLRCSPISGHKSVSWYQQVLGQGPQFIFQYYEKEERGRGNFPDRFSARQFPNYSSELNVNALLLGDSALYLCASSLATSGGPARETQYFGPGTRLLVL.

This clonotype was seen just once. A much larger clone lies a single base off, so this may be a read error. This rearrangement joins TRBV4-2 to TRBJ2-2, with 8 bases identical to TRBD2. The CDR3 totals 16 residues. J was trimmed by 0 bases and V by 2 bases; bases with no gene match: 2. Germline values: CDR1 LGHNA, CDR2 YNFKEQ. This CDR3 reads CASSQWTSTNTGELFF. CDR3 bases: TGTGCCAGCAGCCAATGGACTAGCACGAACACCGGGGAGCTGTTTTTT.

This clonotype occurred many times. The chain carries TRBV7-2 and TRBJ2-7; D remains ambiguous. Trimming left V 1 base short and J 11 bases short, with 12 bases between. The CDR3 covers 12 residues. Germline CDR1 and CDR2: SGHTA and FQGNSA. The CDR3 is CASSLEYGSKYF. The CDR3 DNA sequence: TGTGCCAGCAGCTTAGAGTATGGTAGCAAGTACTTC.

The V and J genes are TRBV30 and TRBJ1-2, with TRBD1 as a possible D gene (5 bases). The CDR3 has 11 amino acids. Trimming removed 6 bases at V and 5 bases at J, with 10 bases between. CDR1 and CDR2 (germline): GTSNPN, SVGIG (reference sequence). The DNA for the CDR3 is TGTGCCTGCTTCCCAGGGTATGGCTACACCTTC. Protein sequence: CACFPGYGYTF.

This clonotype was seen a few times. This chain connects TRBV6-5 to TRBJ2-7; 8 bases map to TRBD1. V gave up 2 bases and J gave up 7 bases; unmatched junction bases: 7. CDR1 and CDR2 from the germline V gene are MNHEY and SVGAGI. The CDR3 is 14 residues long. The CDR3 coding sequence is TGTGCCAGCAGTTACGTGGCAGGGGGCCGGGAGCAGTACTTC. Protein: CASSYVAGGREQYF.

This clonotype was picked up many times. The chain is built from TRBV12-3 or TRBV12-4 and TRBJ2-1; D remains unclear. The CDR3 is made up of 13 amino acids. V lost 6 bases and J 2 bases, leaving 8 bases between the germline ends. The CDR3 coding sequence is TGTGCCAGCAGCCCCGGGCCCTACAATGAGCAGTTCTTC. Amino acid sequence: CASSPGPYNEQFF.

This chain uses TRBV14 with TRBJ2-7; D is unresolved. V was shortened by 4 bases and J by 0 bases, with 7 bases between the two germline ends. The V gene's germline CDR1 is SGHDN and CDR2 FVKESK. CDR3 length: 13 residues. The CDR3 nucleotides read TGTGCCAGCAGCCCAAGAGCCTCCTACGAGCAGTACTTC. Protein product: CASSPRASYEQYF.